A single sample is the source of the 16 T cell receptor beta chains below, sequenced in a study of PD-L1 blockade in urothelial cancer. Generated by immunoSEQ multiplex PCR, the TCRdb table keeps only in-frame clones and is missing some. The sample holds around 30,000 clones, approximately 80% seen once. This sample's time point: peripheral blood 6 weeks after treatment start. The sample here was PBMCs, taken around atezolizumab (anti-PD-L1) treatment. These receptors all stem from a man between 65 and 85 years old with urothelial cancer.

This chain connects TRBV6-6 to TRBJ1-6, with TRBD1 matching 7 bases. The V and J ends lost 7 bases and 3 bases, in that order; junction bases with no gene match: 9. Looked up from germline, CDR1 is MNHNY and CDR2 is SVGAGI (reference sequence). The CDR3 contains 16 residues. The CDR3 DNA reads TGTGCCAGCACCCTCAAAGGGACAGACTATAATTCACCCCTCCACTTT. Translating gives CASTLKGTDYNSPLHF.

This chain joins TRBV5-4 and TRBJ2-5; 9 nucleotides line up with TRBD2. Germline V lookup: CDR1 SGHNT, CDR2 YYREEE (reference sequence). V was pared by 4 bases and J by 3 bases, with 1 base of the junction left unmatched. The length of the CDR3 is 13 residues. The CDR3: CASSRLAEETQYF. CDR3 in DNA: TGTGCCAGCAGCCGACTAGCGGAAGAGACCCAGTACTTC.

The rearrangement links TRBV7-8 to TRBJ2-1; TRBD2 agrees at 9 bases. Germline V gives CDR1 SGHVS, CDR2 FQNEAQ. CDR3 length: 13 residues. J lost 6 bases, V lost 6 bases, and 3 bases had no gene match. DNA of the CDR3: TGTGCCAGCAGGCGGGGGGGGAGCAATGAGCAGTTCTTC. Its protein product is CASRRGGSNEQFF.

This clone showed up just a few times. The chain combines TRBV30 with TRBJ1-1; the D is unclear. This CDR3 region has 13 residues. The ends were cut back, 2 bases at V and 3 bases at J, with 10 bases in the middle. CDR1 GTSNPN and CDR2 SVGIG come from the germline V gene (reference sequence). The CDR3 reads CAWSSGMDTEAFF. DNA for the CDR3: TGTGCCTGGAGTTCCGGGATGGACACTGAAGCTTTCTTT.

The chain carries TRBV10-3 and TRBJ1-1, with 8 bases fitting TRBD1. V shed 6 bases and J 4 bases; nucleotides not matched to a gene: 1. There are 12 residues in the CDR3. The germline V gene encodes CDR1 ENHRY and CDR2 SYGVKD. CDR3 sequence (DNA): TGTGCCATCAGCACAGGGGGCACTGAAGCTTTCTTT. It codes for CAISTGGTEAFF.

This clone occurred a few times. The chain carries TRBV7-2 and TRBJ2-5; 8 bases align to TRBD1. The germline V gene encodes CDR1 SGHTA and CDR2 FQGNSA. The CDR3 runs to 14 residues. The trim removed 4 bases at V and 5 bases at J, leaving 6 bases unmatched. The CDR3 nucleotides are TGTGCCAGCAGCTCCCGGACAGGGTTGGAGACCCAGTACTTC. It is translated as CASSSRTGLETQYF.

Remarks on this clone: The germline gene is not matched at one end of the junction; a read error may be the cause. V gene TRBV6-1 combines with J gene TRBJ2-1; 13 nucleotides agree with TRBD2. Germline CDR1 MNHNS, CDR2 SASEGT. The length of the CDR3 is 16 residues. CDR3 DNA sequence: TGTGCCAGCGGTGAGTGGCGGACTAGCGGGGGAGATGAGCAGTTCTTC. It yields the protein CASGEWRTSGGDEQFF.

The V and J genes are TRBV6-5 and TRBJ2-7; 9 nucleotides match TRBD2. The junction had 3 bases not matched to a gene; V was cut back by 1 base and J by 2 bases. The CDR3 has 15 residues. CDR1 is MNHEY and CDR2 is SVGAGI in the germline V gene. The CDR3 nucleotides are TGTGCCAGCAGTTACTACCTAGCGGGAACCTACGAGCAGTACTTC. Translated, it gives CASSYYLAGTYEQYF.

The chain is built from TRBV19 and TRBJ1-1; 11 nucleotides agree with TRBD1. With 3 bases clipped from V and 1 base from J, the junction kept 10 bases outside the gene matches. Germline V lookup: CDR1 LNHDA, CDR2 SQIVND (reference sequence). The CDR3 extends over 18 amino acids. Here the CDR3 reads CASSIWGQGGSSNTEAFF. As DNA, the CDR3 is TGTGCCAGTAGTATTTGGGGACAGGGGGGATCTTCGAACACTGAAGCTTTCTTT.

The J gene is TRBJ1-3, the V gene TRBV27, with D unresolved. There are 12 residues in the CDR3. Trimming removed 7 bases at V and 0 bases at J, with 4 bases between. The V gene's germline CDR1 is MNHEY and CDR2 SMNVEV (reference sequence). Here the CDR3 reads CASISSGNTIYF. The CDR3 DNA is TGTGCCAGCATATCCTCTGGAAACACCATATATTTT.

The chain employs TRBV5-1 and TRBJ2-2, with D perhaps matching TRBD1 (5 bases). The CDR3 consists of 15 residues. Trimming took off 0 bases at V and 6 bases at J, with 12 bases between the two ends. CDR1 is SGHRS and CDR2 is YFSETQ in the germline V gene. For the CDR3, the DNA is TGCGCCAGCAGCTTGGGGGAAAGCAGGGCCGGGGAGCTGTTTTTT. Translation: CASSLGESRAGELFF.

The chain couples TRBV28 to TRBJ2-7; perhaps TRBD2 as D (5 bases). V was trimmed by 2 bases and J by 4 bases, leaving 9 bases between them. Germline V gives CDR1 MDHEN, CDR2 SYDVKM. CDR3 length equals 13 residues. CDR3 loop: CASSLRGIYEQYF. For the CDR3, the DNA is TGTGCCAGCAGTTTAAGAGGGATTTACGAGCAGTACTTC.

The J gene is TRBJ2-3, the V gene TRBV18; TRBD2 matches 12 bases. From germline, CDR1 is KGHSH and CDR2 LQKENI. Trimming cost V 3 bases and J 6 bases; bases outside gene matches: 4. CDR3 size: 15 residues. The CDR3, as DNA: TGTGCCAGCTCACCTCTAGCGGGGGGGCACGATACGCAGTATTTT. Its protein product is CASSPLAGGHDTQYF.

The chain couples TRBV7-9 to TRBJ2-2, with D uncertain. Trimming left V 1 base short and J 5 bases short, with 5 bases between. This CDR3 has 13 residues. In germline, CDR1 is SEHNR, CDR2 FQNEAQ (reference sequence). The CDR3 sequence: CASSLDGTGELFF. The CDR3, as DNA: TGTGCCAGCAGCTTAGACGGGACCGGGGAGCTGTTTTTT.

The rearrangement joins TRBV10-3 to TRBJ2-5; D call uncertain. Trimming cost V 6 bases and J 3 bases, with 11 bases left between them. Germline V gives CDR1 ENHRY, CDR2 SYGVKD. The CDR3 is 13 residues long. In DNA, the CDR3 is TGTGCCATCAGAACAGAGCAAAAAGAGACCCAGTACTTC. Translated: CAIRTEQKETQYF.

The V call is TRBV7-2, the J call TRBJ2-7; D unresolved. V lost 1 base and J 3 bases, leaving 7 bases between the germline ends. CDR3 length equals 13 residues. Germline CDR1 reads SGHTA; CDR2 reads FQGNSA. In DNA, the CDR3 is TGTGCCAGCAGCTTAGACAGATACTACGAGCAGTACTTC. It encodes CASSLDRYYEQYF.